One TCR beta chain is described in this entry. CDR1 and CDR2 (germline): SGHNT, YYREEE (reference sequence). V lost 1 base and J 3 bases, leaving 14 bases between the germline ends. The CDR3 totals 15 residues. Authors' analysis steps: It was from reference gene primer amplification that nucleated cell counts were estimated. Assay: immunoSEQ multiplex PCR; the TCRdb copy retains only in-frame clones and omits some. V, J and clone size were drawn from that table, and D and trimming were deduced from the DNA. Of around 260,000 clones listed, about four fifths are singletons. These data are taken from a study of blood T cell repertoires in COVID-19.

The TCR originated in a woman aged 50 to 60 who had recovered from COVID-19. The sequenced sample consisted of peripheral blood. V usage is TRBV5-4 and J usage is TRBJ2-7; TRBD2 might be the D (5 bases). CDR3 in amino acids: CASSLFGVRDYEQYF. The CDR3 DNA reads TGTGCCAGCAGCTTGTTCGGCGTACGGGACTACGAGCAGTACTTC.